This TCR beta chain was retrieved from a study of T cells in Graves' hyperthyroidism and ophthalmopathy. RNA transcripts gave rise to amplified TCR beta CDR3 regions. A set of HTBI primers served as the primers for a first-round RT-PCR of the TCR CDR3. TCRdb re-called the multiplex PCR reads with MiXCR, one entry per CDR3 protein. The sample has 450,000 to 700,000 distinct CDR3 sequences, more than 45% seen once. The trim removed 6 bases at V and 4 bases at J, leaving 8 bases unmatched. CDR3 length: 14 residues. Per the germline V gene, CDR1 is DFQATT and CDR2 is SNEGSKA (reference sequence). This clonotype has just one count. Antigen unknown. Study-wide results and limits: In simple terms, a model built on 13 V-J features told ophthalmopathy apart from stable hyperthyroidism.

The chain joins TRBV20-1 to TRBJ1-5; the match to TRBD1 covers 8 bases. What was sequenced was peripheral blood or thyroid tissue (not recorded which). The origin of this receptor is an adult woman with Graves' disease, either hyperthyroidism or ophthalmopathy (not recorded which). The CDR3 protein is CSAATGGMNQPQHF. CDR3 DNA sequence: TGCAGTGCAGCCACAGGGGGAATGAATCAGCCCCAGCATTTT.